A selection of T cell receptor beta chains follows, all from one sample in a study of blood T cell repertoires in COVID-19. Produced via immunoSEQ multiplex PCR; TCRdb's table is partial and in-frame only. This sample has hundreds of thousands of clones, with around four fifths found just once. Sequencing was carried out using peripheral blood. These TCRs come from a woman in her sixties with active or convalescent COVID-19. Both conserved end residues are part of each CDR3. The order of the fields is CDR3 protein, CDR3 DNA, clone size, J gene, CDR3 length, D gene, V gene. A D gene is named only where the DNA matches it firmly. Clone size, where shown, is once, few, many, or a class for clones that have expanded.

CASSLPLYGYTF TGTGCCAGCAGTCTCCCCCTCTATGGCTACACCTTC - TRBJ1-2 12 - TRBV12-3/TRBV12-4
CASSQSGQDSSGNTIYF TGTGCCAGCAGCCAATCCGGACAGGACAGCTCTGGAAACACCATATATTTT - TRBJ1-3 17 TRBD1 TRBV3-1/TRBV3-2
CASSLEEGPSYEQYF TGTGCTAGCAGCCTAGAGGAGGGACCCTCCTACGAGCAGTACTTC - TRBJ2-7 15 - TRBV7-7
CASSYAGVVLNEQYF TGTGCCAGCAGTTACGCGGGGGTAGTTCTCAACGAGCAGTACTTC - TRBJ2-7 15 TRBD2 TRBV6-6
CASSIRGGLNTEAFF TGTGCCAGCAGCATCCGGGGGGGTCTGAACACTGAAGCTTTCTTT - TRBJ1-1 15 - TRBV5-8
CASSQARDTIYGYTF TGCGCCAGCAGCCAAGCCCGGGACACCATCTATGGCTACACCTTC - TRBJ1-2 15 - TRBV4-3
CASSQDRPGVVTEAFF TGTGCCAGCAGCCAAGATCGGCCAGGGGTGGTCACTGAAGCTTTCTTT - TRBJ1-1 16 - TRBV3-1/TRBV3-2
CAGAAGVGYTF TGTGCCGGGGCGGCGGGAGTTGGCTACACCTTC - TRBJ1-2 11 - TRBV2
CASSQDIGDRERTQPQHF TGCGCCAGCAGCCAAGATATTGGGGACAGGGAAAGGACTCAGCCCCAGCATTTT few TRBJ1-5 18 TRBD1 TRBV4-1
CSALKRDTQYF TGCAGTGCTCTTAAACGGGATACGCAGTATTTT - TRBJ2-3 11 - TRBV20-1
CASSPRGTYYGYTF TGTGCCAGCAGCCCGAGGGGGACCTACTATGGCTACACCTTC few TRBJ1-2 14 - TRBV7-2
CASSLGESLPNTF TGCGCCAGCAGTCTGGGCGAGAGCCTCCCGAACACCTTC - TRBJ1-2 13 - TRBV4-3
CATSRDLGGGEQFF TGTGCCACCAGCAGAGATTTGGGAGGGGGTGAGCAGTTCTTC - TRBJ2-1 14 - TRBV15
CASSYRGGVNTGELFF TGTGCCAGCAGTTACCGCGGGGGGGTTAACACCGGGGAGCTGTTTTTT - TRBJ2-2 16 TRBD2 TRBV6-2/TRBV6-3
CASSPPDSGTDTQYF TGTGCCAGCAGCCCCCCGGATAGCGGCACAGATACGCAGTATTTT - TRBJ2-3 15 - TRBV7-9
CASRERDRGGELFF TGTGCCAGCAGAGAAAGGGACAGGGGCGGGGAGCTGTTTTTT few TRBJ2-2 14 TRBD1 TRBV2
CASSPQTGELFF TGTGCCAGCAGCCCCCAGACCGGGGAGCTGTTTTTT - TRBJ2-2 12 - TRBV7-2
CASSVEQINSPLHF TGTGCCAGCAGCGTAGAACAGATCAATTCACCCCTCCACTTT - TRBJ1-6 14 - TRBV9
CASSVGGWGQGPDSPLHF TGTGCCAGCAGCGTAGGCGGTTGGGGACAGGGGCCGGATTCACCCCTCCACTTT - TRBJ1-6 18 TRBD1 TRBV9
CASSRGQGRNQPQHF TGTGCCAGCAGCCGGGGACAGGGCAGAAATCAGCCCCAGCATTTT - TRBJ1-5 15 TRBD1 TRBV5-8
CASSRAGGGYTF TGTGCCAGCAGCCGAGCGGGTGGAGGCTACACCTTC - TRBJ1-2 12 - TRBV27
CASSLPSGGADTQYF TGTGCCAGCAGCTTACCTAGCGGGGGGGCAGATACGCAGTATTTT - TRBJ2-3 15 TRBD2 TRBV5-4
CASSVRGATNTGELFF TGTGCCAGCAGCGTCCGTGGAGCGACGAACACCGGGGAGCTGTTTTTT - TRBJ2-2 16 - TRBV7-3
CASRHRYRDRGSLANEKLFF TGTGCCAGTCGTCATAGATACCGGGACAGGGGGAGTTTGGCTAATGAAAAACTGTTTTTT few TRBJ1-4 20 TRBD1 TRBV19
CASSLVSIDGYTF TGTGCCAGCAGCTTGGTCAGTATCGATGGCTACACCTTC - TRBJ1-2 13 - TRBV5-6
CASSREGGYGYTF TGCGCCAGCAGCCGAGAAGGGGGCTATGGCTACACCTTC - TRBJ1-2 13 - TRBV5-1
CATSAAMAGQPQHF TGTGCCACCAGTGCCGCCATGGCAGGACAGCCCCAGCATTTT - TRBJ1-5 14 - TRBV24-1
CASSQEEAREGVEAFF TGCGCCAGCAGCCAAGAAGAGGCCAGGGAGGGGGTTGAAGCTTTCTTT - TRBJ1-1 16 - TRBV4-1
CASSVYRAGGEKLFF TGTGCCAGCAGTGTCTACAGGGCGGGAGGAGAAAAACTGTTTTTT - TRBJ1-4 15 - TRBV25-1
CASSYSRAGVYGYTF TGTGCCAGCAGTTACTCGCGCGCAGGGGTCTATGGCTACACCTTC - TRBJ1-2 15 - TRBV6-5
CASSPTGRGVEAFF TGTGCCAGCTCACCAACAGGGCGTGGGGTTGAAGCTTTCTTT - TRBJ1-1 14 - TRBV18
CASGPGGLFEQYF TGTGCTAGTGGTCCGGGGGGGCTCTTCGAGCAGTACTTC - TRBJ2-7 13 TRBD2 TRBV12-5
CASSQLTGTEAFF TGCGCCAGCAGCCAACTGACAGGGACTGAAGCTTTCTTT - TRBJ1-1 13 TRBD1 TRBV4-1
CSVYTGGETEAFF TGCAGCGTTTACACAGGGGGCGAGACTGAAGCTTTCTTT - TRBJ1-1 13 TRBD1 TRBV29-1
CASSYRQGNTEAFF TGTGCCAGCAGTTATAGGCAGGGGAACACTGAAGCTTTCTTT few TRBJ1-1 14 - TRBV6-5
CASSGMRGRQETQYF TGTGCCAGCAGCGGGATGAGGGGGCGGCAAGAGACCCAGTACTTC - TRBJ2-5 15 TRBD1 TRBV9
CASSDRDRLSSNYGYTF TGTGCCAGCAGTGACCGGGACAGGTTGTCGTCTAACTATGGCTACACCTTC - TRBJ1-2 17 TRBD1 TRBV6-1
CASSLHRGRAEAFF TGTGCCAGCAGCTTGCACAGGGGGAGGGCTGAAGCTTTCTTT few TRBJ1-1 14 TRBD1 TRBV7-3
CASSYSQRGWDEKLFF TGTGCCAGCAGTTACAGCCAGAGAGGGTGGGATGAAAAACTGTTTTTT - TRBJ1-4 16 - TRBV6-5
CASSPRTGSGDTQYF TGTGCCAGCAGCCCACGCACAGGGTCGGGAGATACGCAGTATTTT - TRBJ2-3 15 - TRBV7-8
CASSQVQRTGGADGYTF TGCGCCAGCAGCCAAGTCCAACGGACAGGGGGCGCGGATGGCTACACCTTC - TRBJ1-2 17 TRBD1 TRBV4-1
CASSHDRGFDEQFF TGCGCCAGCAGCCACGACCGCGGGTTCGATGAGCAGTTCTTC - TRBJ2-1 14 - TRBV5-1
CASSWTGMNTEAFF TGTGCCAGCAGCTGGACAGGGATGAACACTGAAGCTTTCTTT - TRBJ1-1 14 TRBD1 TRBV7-9
CASSDFSGGAGETQYF TGTGCCAGCAGTGATTTTAGCGGGGGGGCCGGAGAGACCCAGTACTTC - TRBJ2-5 16 TRBD2 TRBV2
CASSLTGGDNEQFF TGTGCCAGCAGCCTCACGGGGGGGGACAATGAGCAGTTCTTC - TRBJ2-1 14 TRBD2 TRBV6-2/TRBV6-3
CASSPGQPVNTEAFF TGTGCCAGCTCACCAGGGCAGCCTGTGAACACTGAAGCTTTCTTT - TRBJ1-1 15 - TRBV18
CASSVPAGGVYTF TGTGCCAGCAGTGTACCGGCAGGGGGCGTCTACACCTTC - TRBJ1-2 13 TRBD1 TRBV28
CASSRSGTATDTQYF TGTGCCAGCTCACGAAGCGGCACCGCAACAGATACGCAGTATTTT - TRBJ2-3 15 - TRBV18